The source of this TCR beta chain is a study of blood T cell repertoires in COVID-19. This table comes from immunoSEQ multiplex PCR, and its TCRdb copy is limited to in-frame clones, with some not included. The sample contains roughly 180,000 clones, 70% to 90% of which appear only once. The TCR originated in a man aged 18 to 29 with acute or convalescent COVID-19. Specimen: peripheral blood.

This chain's CDR3 is CASSPRGGGYEQYF. The CDR3 DNA reads TGTGCCAGCAGCCCTCGGGGGGGAGGCTACGAGCAGTACTTC. V is TRBV9 and J is TRBJ2-7, with TRBD2 matching 8 bases. V dropped 4 bases and J dropped 3; count of bases not matched to a gene: 6. The CDR3 runs to 14 residues. Germline V gene sequence: CDR1 SGDLS, CDR2 YYNGEE.